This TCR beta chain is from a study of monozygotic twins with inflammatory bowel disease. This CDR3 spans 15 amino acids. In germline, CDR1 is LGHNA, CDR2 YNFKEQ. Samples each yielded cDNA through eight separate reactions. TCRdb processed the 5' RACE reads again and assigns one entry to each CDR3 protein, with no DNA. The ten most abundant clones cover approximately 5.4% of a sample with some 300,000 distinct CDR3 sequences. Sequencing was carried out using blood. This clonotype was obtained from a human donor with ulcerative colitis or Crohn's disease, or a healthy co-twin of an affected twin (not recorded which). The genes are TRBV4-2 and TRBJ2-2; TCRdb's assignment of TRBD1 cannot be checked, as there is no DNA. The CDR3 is CASGPGERSTGELFF.